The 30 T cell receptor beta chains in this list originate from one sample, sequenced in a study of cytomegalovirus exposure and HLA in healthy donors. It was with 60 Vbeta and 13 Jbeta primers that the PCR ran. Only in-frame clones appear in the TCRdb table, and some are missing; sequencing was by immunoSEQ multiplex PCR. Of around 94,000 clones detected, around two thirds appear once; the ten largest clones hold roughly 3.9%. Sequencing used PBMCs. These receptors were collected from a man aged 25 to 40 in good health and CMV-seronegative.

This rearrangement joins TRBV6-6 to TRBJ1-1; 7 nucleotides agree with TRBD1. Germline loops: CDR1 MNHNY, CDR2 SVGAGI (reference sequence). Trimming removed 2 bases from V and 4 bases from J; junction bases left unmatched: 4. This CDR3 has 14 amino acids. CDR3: CASSYQGGGTEAFF. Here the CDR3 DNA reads TGTGCCAGCAGTTACCAGGGGGGAGGCACTGAAGCTTTCTTT.

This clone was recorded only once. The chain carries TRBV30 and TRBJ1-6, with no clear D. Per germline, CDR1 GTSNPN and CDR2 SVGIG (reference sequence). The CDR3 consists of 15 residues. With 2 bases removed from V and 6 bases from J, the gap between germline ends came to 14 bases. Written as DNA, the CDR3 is TGTGCCTGGAGTACGGGGTTTAGGTTTAATTCACCCCTCCACTTT. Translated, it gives CAWSTGFRFNSPLHF.

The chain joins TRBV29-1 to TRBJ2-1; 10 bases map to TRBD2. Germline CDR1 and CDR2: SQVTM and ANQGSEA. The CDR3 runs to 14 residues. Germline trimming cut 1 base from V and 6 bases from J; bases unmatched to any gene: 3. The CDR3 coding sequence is TGCAGCGTTGAAGTAAGCGGGGGGGCCAATGAGCAGTTCTTC. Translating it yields CSVEVSGGANEQFF.

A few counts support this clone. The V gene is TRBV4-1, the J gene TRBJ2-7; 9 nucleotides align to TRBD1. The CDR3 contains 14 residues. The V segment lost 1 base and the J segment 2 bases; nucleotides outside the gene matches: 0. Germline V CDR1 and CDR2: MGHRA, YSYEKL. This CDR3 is CASSQGDRAYEQYF. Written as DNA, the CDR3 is TGCGCCAGCAGCCAAGGGGACAGGGCCTACGAGCAGTACTTC.

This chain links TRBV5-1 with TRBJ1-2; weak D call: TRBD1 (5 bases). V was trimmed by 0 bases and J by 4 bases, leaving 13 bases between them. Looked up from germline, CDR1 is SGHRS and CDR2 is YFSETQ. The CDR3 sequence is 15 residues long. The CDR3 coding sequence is TGCGCCAGCAGCTTGGGCGAGGGACTGACCTATGGCTACACCTTC. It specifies CASSLGEGLTYGYTF. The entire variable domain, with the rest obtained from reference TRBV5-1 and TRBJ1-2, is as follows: KAGVTQTPRYLIKTRGQQVTLSCSPISGHRSVSWYQQTPGQGLQFLFEYFSETQRNKGNFPGRFSGRQFSNSRSEMNVSTLELGDSALYLCASSLGEGLTYGYTFGSGTRLTVV.

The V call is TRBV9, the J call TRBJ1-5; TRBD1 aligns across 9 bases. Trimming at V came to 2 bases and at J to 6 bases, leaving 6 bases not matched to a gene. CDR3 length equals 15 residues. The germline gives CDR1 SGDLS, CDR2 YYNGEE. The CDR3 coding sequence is TGTGCCAGCAGCGTCGGACAGGGGATGGGTCAGCCCCAGCATTTT. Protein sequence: CASSVGQGMGQPQHF. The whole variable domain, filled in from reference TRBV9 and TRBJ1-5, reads DSGVTQTPKHLITATGQRVTLRCSPRSGDLSVYWYQQSLDQGLQFLIQYYNGEERAKGNILERFSAQQFPDLHSELNLSSLELGDSALYFCASSVGQGMGQPQHFGDGTRLSIL.

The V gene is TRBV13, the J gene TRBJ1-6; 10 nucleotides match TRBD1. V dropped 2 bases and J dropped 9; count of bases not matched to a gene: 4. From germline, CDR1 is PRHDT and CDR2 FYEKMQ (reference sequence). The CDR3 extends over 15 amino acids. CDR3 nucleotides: TGTGCCAGCAGCTTAACCGGGACAGGGGTTTCACCCCTCCACTTT. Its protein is CASSLTGTGVSPLHF.

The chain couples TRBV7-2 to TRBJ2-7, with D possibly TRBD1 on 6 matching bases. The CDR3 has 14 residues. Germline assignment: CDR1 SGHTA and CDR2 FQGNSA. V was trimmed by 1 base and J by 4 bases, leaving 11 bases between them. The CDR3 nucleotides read TGTGCCAGCAGCTTAGATCAGGGGCGTTACGAGCAGTACTTC. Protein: CASSLDQGRYEQYF.

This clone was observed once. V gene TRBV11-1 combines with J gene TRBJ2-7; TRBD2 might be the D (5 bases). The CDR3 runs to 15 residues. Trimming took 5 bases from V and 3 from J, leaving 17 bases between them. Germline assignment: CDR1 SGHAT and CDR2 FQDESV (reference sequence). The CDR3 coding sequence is TGTGCCAGCAGCACCGTCCCCAAAGGGAGCTACGAGCAGTACTTC. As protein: CASSTVPKGSYEQYF.

The CDR3 region has the DNA TGTGCCACCACGCCCATCCTAGCGGGACCCCCTTGGGACGAGCAGTACTTC. As protein: CATTPILAGPPWDEQYF. The chain combines TRBV10-3 with TRBJ2-5, with 9 positions matching TRBD2. The DNA end is more similar to TRBJ2-7, so the J call may be wrong. The CDR3 sequence is 17 residues long. Germline CDR1 ENHRY, CDR2 SYGVKD.

The CDR3 spells CASSLAGMTGELFF. The CDR3 DNA reads TGTGCCAGCAGTTTAGCGGGGATGACCGGGGAGCTGTTTTTT. This chain joins TRBV27 and TRBJ2-2; weak D call: TRBD2 (6 bases). The V and J ends lost 2 bases and 5 bases respectively, with 9 bases between them. Germline CDR1 is MNHEY and CDR2 is SMNVEV (reference sequence). The CDR3 covers 14 residues.

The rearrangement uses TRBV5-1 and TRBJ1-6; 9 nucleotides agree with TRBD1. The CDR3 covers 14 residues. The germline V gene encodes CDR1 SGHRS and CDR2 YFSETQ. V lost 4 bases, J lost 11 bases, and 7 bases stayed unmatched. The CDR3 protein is CASSRGQGTAPLHF. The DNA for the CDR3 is TGCGCCAGCAGCCGAGGACAGGGGACGGCACCCCTCCACTTT. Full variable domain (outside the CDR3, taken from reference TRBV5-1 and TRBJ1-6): KAGVTQTPRYLIKTRGQQVTLSCSPISGHRSVSWYQQTPGQGLQFLFEYFSETQRNKGNFPGRFSGRQFSNSRSEMNVSTLELGDSALYLCASSRGQGTAPLHFGNGTRLTVT.

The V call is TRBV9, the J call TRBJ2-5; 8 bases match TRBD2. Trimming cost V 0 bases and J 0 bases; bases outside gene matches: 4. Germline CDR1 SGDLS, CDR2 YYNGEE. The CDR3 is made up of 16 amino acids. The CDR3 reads CASSVGSGGHQETQYF. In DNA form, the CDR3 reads TGTGCCAGCAGCGTAGGAAGCGGGGGTCACCAAGAGACCCAGTACTTC.

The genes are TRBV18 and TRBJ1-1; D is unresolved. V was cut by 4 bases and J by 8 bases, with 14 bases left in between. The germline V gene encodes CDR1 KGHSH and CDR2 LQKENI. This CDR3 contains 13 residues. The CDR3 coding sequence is TGTGCCAGCTCACGTACCGCCTGGCACGAAGCTTTCTTT. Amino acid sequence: CASSRTAWHEAFF.

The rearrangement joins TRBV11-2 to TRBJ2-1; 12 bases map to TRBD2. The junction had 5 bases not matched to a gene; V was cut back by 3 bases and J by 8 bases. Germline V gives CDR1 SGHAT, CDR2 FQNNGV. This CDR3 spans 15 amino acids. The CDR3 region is CASSFVLAGGDEQFF. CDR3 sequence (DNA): TGTGCCAGCAGCTTCGTACTAGCGGGAGGTGATGAGCAGTTCTTC.

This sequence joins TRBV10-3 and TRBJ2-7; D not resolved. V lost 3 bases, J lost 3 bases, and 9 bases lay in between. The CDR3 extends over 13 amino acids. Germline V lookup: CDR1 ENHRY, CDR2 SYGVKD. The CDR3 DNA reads TGTGCCATCAGTGACAGACTTCTCTACGAGCAGTACTTC. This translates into CAISDRLLYEQYF.

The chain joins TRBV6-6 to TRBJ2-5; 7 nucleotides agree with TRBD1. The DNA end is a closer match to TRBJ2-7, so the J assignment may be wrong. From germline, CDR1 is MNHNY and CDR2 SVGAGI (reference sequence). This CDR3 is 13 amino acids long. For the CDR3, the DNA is TGTGCCAGCAGAAAGACAGGGACCTACGAGCAGTACTTC. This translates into CASRKTGTYEQYF.

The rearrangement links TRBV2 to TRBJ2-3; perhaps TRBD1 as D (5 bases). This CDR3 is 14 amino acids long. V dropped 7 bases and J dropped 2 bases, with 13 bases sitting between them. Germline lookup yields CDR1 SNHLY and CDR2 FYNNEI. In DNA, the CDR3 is TGTGCCAGCAAGGCAGGGTACCCCACAGATACGCAGTATTTT. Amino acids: CASKAGYPTDTQYF.

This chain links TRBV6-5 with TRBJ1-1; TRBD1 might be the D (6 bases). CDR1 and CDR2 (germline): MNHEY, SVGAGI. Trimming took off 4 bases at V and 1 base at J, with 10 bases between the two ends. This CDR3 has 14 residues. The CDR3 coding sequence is TGTGCCAGCAGTTCCGGACAGAGGAACACTGAAGCTTTCTTT. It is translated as CASSSGQRNTEAFF.

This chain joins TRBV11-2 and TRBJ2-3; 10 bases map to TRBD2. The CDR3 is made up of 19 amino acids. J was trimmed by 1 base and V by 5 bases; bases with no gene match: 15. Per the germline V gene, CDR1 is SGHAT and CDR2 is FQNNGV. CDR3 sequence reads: CASSRRGVLSGGGTDTQYF. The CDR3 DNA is TGTGCCAGCAGCCGCCGGGGGGTGCTCAGCGGGGGGGGCACAGATACGCAGTATTTT. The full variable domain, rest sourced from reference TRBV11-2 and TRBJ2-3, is EAGVAQSPRYKIIEKRQSVAFWCNPISGHATLYWYQQILGQGPKLLIQFQNNGVVDDSQLPKDRFSAERLKGVDSTLKIQPAKLEDSAVYLCASSRRGVLSGGGTDTQYFGPGTRLTVL.

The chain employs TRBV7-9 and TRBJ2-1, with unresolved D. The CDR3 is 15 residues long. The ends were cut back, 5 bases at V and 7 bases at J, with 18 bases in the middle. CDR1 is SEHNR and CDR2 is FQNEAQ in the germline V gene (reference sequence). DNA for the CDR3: TGTGCCAGCAGCGTCGGCCCACAGCAAAGAAATGAGCAGTTCTTC. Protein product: CASSVGPQQRNEQFF.

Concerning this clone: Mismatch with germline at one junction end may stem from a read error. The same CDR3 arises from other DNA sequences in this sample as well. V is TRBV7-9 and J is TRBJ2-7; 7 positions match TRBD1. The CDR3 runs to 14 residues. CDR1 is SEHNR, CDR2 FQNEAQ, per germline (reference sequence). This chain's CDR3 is CASSSWPANRGKYF. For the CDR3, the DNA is TGCGCCAGCAGCTCCTGGCCTGCGAACAGGGGTAAGTACTTC.

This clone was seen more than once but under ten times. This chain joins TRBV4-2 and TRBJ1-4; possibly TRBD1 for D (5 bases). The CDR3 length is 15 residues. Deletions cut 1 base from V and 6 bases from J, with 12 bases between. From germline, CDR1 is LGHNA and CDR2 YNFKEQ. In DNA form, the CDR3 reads TGTGCCAGCAGCCAAGGTCGGGGGAGGGATGAAAAACTGTTTTTT. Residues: CASSQGRGRDEKLFF.

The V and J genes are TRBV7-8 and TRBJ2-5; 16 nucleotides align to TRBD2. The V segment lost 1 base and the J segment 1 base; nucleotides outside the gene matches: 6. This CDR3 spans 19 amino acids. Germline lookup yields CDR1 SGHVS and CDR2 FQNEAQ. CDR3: CASSLEVGTSGRAQETQYF. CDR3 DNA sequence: TGTGCCAGCAGCTTAGAGGTCGGGACTAGCGGGAGGGCCCAAGAGACCCAGTACTTC.

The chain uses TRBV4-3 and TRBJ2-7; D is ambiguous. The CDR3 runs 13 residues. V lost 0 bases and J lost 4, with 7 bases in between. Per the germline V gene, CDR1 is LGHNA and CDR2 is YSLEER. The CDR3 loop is CASSQDLTYEQYF. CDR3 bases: TGCGCCAGCAGCCAAGATCTGACTTACGAGCAGTACTTC.

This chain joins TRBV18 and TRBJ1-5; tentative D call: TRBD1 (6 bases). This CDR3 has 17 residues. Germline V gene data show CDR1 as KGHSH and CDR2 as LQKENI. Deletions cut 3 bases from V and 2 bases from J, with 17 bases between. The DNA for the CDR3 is TGTGCCAGCTCACCGGACCCGGACAGTTTCGGCAATCAGCCCCAGCATTTT. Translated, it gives CASSPDPDSFGNQPQHF.

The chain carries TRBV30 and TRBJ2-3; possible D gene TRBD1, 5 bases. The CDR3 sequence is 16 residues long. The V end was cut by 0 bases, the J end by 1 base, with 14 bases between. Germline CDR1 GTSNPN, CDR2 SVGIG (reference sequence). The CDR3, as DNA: TGTGCCTGGAGTGTACAAGGGGTGAGGCGCACAGATACGCAGTATTTT. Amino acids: CAWSVQGVRRTDTQYF.

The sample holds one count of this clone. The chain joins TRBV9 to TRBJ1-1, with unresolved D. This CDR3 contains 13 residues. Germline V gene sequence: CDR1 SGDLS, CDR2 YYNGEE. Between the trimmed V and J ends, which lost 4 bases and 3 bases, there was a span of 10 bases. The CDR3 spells CASSSREDTEAFF. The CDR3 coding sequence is TGTGCCAGCAGCTCTAGGGAGGACACTGAAGCTTTCTTT.

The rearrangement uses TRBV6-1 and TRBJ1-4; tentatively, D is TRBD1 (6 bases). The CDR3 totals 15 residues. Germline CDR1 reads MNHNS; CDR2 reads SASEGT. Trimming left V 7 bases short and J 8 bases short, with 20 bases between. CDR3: CASNIQGQGREKLFF. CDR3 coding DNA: TGTGCCAGCAATATCCAGGGGCAGGGAAGGGAAAAACTGTTTTTT.

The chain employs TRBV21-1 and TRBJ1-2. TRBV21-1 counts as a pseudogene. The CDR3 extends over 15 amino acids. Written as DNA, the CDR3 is TGTGCCAGCAGCAAAGGGGGGGGGCTTGTCGATGGCTACACCTTC. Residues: CASSKGGGLVDGYTF.